The text below deals with one T cell receptor (beta chain). Antigen: not known. The V and J ends lost 6 bases and 7 bases, in that order; junction bases with no gene match: 9. Germline V gene data show CDR1 as SNHLY and CDR2 as FYNNEI. The CDR3 contains 16 residues. The data belong to a study of T cell responses to AZD1222 COVID-19 vaccine. The study, taken as a whole, reports: The repertoires were collected only after the peak T cell response. Donors were chiefly white British, with a greater number of females, and clonal diversity was perhaps underestimated.

Sequenced by immunoSEQ multiplex PCR; TCRdb stores in-frame clones only, minus some. The sample has around 120,000 clones; 92% are singletons. The chain recombines TRBV2 with TRBJ2-7; 16 bases map to TRBD2. The clonotype was recovered from an adult who received the AZD1222 COVID-19 vaccine. The sample was peripheral blood, taken 28 days after the second AZD1222 dose. The CDR3 DNA sequence: TGTGCCAGCAGATTGGGACTAGCGGGAGGGCCGGGGGAGCAGTACTTC. It codes for CASRLGLAGGPGEQYF.